This TCR beta chain was profiled in a study of blood T cell repertoires in COVID-19. Participants, about 18 to 90 years old, spanned around 25 US areas. Donors were grouped by their self-reported clinical history. Trimming removed 6 bases from V and 1 base from J, with 14 bases in between. Germline CDR1 SGHDT, CDR2 YYEEEE. This CDR3 comprises 16 residues. Profiling relied on immunoSEQ multiplex PCR, and the TCRdb table lists in-frame clones only, not all of them. The data show 150,000 to 200,000 clones, more than 65% seen once. Sequencing used PBMCs or T cells enriched from blood (not recorded which). The source is a man aged 45-60 years who had recovered from COVID-19. V and J are TRBV5-6 and TRBJ1-6, with D uncertain. The CDR3 protein is CASTTPGSSYNSPLHF. CDR3 DNA sequence: TGTGCCAGCACCACCCCGGGGAGTTCCTATAATTCACCCCTCCACTTT.